The T cell receptor beta chain described here comes from a study of cytomegalovirus exposure and HLA in healthy donors. Study-wide points: In vitro work confirmed that three CMV-associated chains recognize CMV antigens. Among TCR sequences, most were rare, though some public TCRs appeared in many donors. High sensitivity and specificity were reportedly achieved when the classifier diagnosed cytomegalovirus status.

The donors were members of the roughly 120-subject validation cohort (separate from the approximately 670-subject first cohort). This clone was observed a single time. Its antigen is as yet unknown. Germline CDR1 MNHNS, CDR2 SASEGT. V gave up 6 bases and J gave up 1 base, with 13 bases separating them. The CDR3 covers 15 residues. TCRdb's table, derived via immunoSEQ multiplex PCR, lists solely in-frame clones and lacks some. The table records 150,000 to 200,000 clones, about 86% of them present only once. V and J are TRBV6-1 and TRBJ1-5, with D hard to call. The sequenced material came from PBMCs. The TCR was taken from a woman aged 25-40 years in good health and CMV-seronegative. The CDR3, as DNA: TGTGCCAGCAGGGCCGGGGAGACGAGCAATCAGCCCCAGCATTTT. Its protein product is CASRAGETSNQPQHF.